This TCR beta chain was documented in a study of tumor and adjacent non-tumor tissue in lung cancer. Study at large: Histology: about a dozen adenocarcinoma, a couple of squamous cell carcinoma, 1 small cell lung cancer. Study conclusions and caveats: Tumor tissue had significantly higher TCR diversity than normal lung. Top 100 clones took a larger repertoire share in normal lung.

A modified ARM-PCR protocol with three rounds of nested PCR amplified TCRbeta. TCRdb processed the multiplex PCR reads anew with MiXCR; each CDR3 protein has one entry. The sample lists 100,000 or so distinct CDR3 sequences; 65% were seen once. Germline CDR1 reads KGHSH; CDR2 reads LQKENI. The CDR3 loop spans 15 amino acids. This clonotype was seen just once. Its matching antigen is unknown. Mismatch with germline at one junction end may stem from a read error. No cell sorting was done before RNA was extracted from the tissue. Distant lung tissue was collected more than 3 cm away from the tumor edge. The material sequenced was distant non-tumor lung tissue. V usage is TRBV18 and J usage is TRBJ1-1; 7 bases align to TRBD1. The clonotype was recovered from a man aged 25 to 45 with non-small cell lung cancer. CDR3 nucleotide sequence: TGTGCCGGCTCCCAAAGGGACAGTAGGAACACTGAAGCTTCCTTT. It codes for CAGSQRDSRNTEASF.